Shown below are 9 T cell receptor beta chains from a single sample sequenced in a study of T cell responses to AZD1222 COVID-19 vaccine. TCRdb's copy holds only in-frame clones and misses some; the assay was immunoSEQ multiplex PCR. The sample has 150,000 to 200,000 clones; roughly nine tenths are singletons. Specimen: peripheral blood, collected 28 days after the second AZD1222 dose. Source of these receptors: an adult who received the AZD1222 COVID-19 vaccine.

This sequence joins TRBV4-1 and TRBJ2-1, with D tentatively TRBD1 or TRBD2 (5 bases each). Germline V gene sequence: CDR1 MGHRA, CDR2 YSYEKL. The CDR3 sequence is 17 residues long. Deletions cut 0 bases from V and 2 bases from J, with 14 bases between. CDR3 nucleotides: TGCGCCAGCAGCCAAGATGCCAGGTGGGGGACCTACAATGAGCAGTTCTTC. It specifies CASSQDARWGTYNEQFF.

This chain uses TRBV12-3 or TRBV12-4 with TRBJ1-6; D call uncertain. This CDR3 is built from 12 residues. The CDR3 region has the DNA TGTGCTGTGAGCGGCCAGGATTCACCCCTCCACTTT. Residues: CAVSGQDSPLHF.

The chain uses TRBV7-9 and TRBJ2-2; D remains unclear. V was clipped by 1 base and J by 2 bases, with 8 bases between them. From germline, CDR1 is SEHNR and CDR2 FQNEAQ (reference sequence). The CDR3 has 15 residues. The CDR3 sequence is CASSLGPANTGELFF. DNA for the CDR3: TGTGCCAGCAGCTTAGGCCCGGCAAACACCGGGGAGCTGTTTTTT.

This chain connects TRBV18 to TRBJ2-2, with D uncertain. V was shortened by 1 base and J by 1 base, with 4 bases between the two germline ends. Germline V gene data show CDR1 as KGHSH and CDR2 as LQKENI. This CDR3 region has 14 residues. CDR3 sequence (DNA): TGTGCCAGCTCACCACAGGAGAACACCGGGGAGCTGTTTTTT. Amino acid sequence: CASSPQENTGELFF.

This chain joins TRBV7-6 and TRBJ2-3, with TRBD2 identical over 7 bases. V dropped 5 bases and J dropped 4; count of bases not matched to a gene: 3. Germline assignment: CDR1 SGHVS and CDR2 FNYEAQ. The CDR3 contains 13 residues. The DNA of the CDR3 is TGTGCCAGCAGCCTTGCGGGGGCAGATACGCAGTATTTT. Translating it yields CASSLAGADTQYF.

CDR3 nucleotides: TGTGCCAGCAGCCCCAGACTAGGGGAGACCCAGTACTTC. As protein: CASSPRLGETQYF. The chain joins TRBV7-9 to TRBJ2-5, with D perhaps matching TRBD2 (6 bases). Germline values: CDR1 SEHNR, CDR2 FQNEAQ (reference sequence). The CDR3 is 13 residues long. With 5 bases removed from V and 5 bases from J, the gap between germline ends came to 12 bases.

The V call is TRBV7-2, the J call TRBJ1-1; D ambiguous. The CDR3 has 15 amino acids. The V gene lost 0 bases and the J gene lost 0 bases, with 8 bases spanning the gap. The germline V gene has CDR1 SGHTA and CDR2 FQGNSA. In nucleotides, the CDR3 is TGTGCCAGCAGCTTAGCCGCAGGACTGAACACTGAAGCTTTCTTT. Its translation: CASSLAAGLNTEAFF.

This clone was recorded once. This chain links TRBV6-5 with TRBJ1-1; no clear D. The germline gives CDR1 MNHEY, CDR2 SVGAGI. V lost 2 bases and J 3 bases, leaving 13 bases between the germline ends. The CDR3 has 15 amino acids. The CDR3 sequence is CASSYRRAADTEAFF. The CDR3 DNA sequence: TGTGCCAGCAGTTACCGTAGGGCCGCGGACACTGAAGCTTTCTTT.

The CDR3 here is CAITEGINTEAFF. The CDR3 coding sequence is TGTGCCATCACGGAGGGGATCAACACTGAAGCTTTCTTT. V gene TRBV10-3 combines with J gene TRBJ1-1; D might be TRBD1 (5 bases). The CDR3 loop spans 13 amino acids. In germline, CDR1 is ENHRY, CDR2 SYGVKD. The V gene lost 7 bases and the J gene lost 2 bases, with 11 bases spanning the gap.